These 22 T cell receptor beta chains were sequenced from one sample in a study of OX40 agonist ivuxolimab in advanced cancers. Library method: the immunoSEQ multiplex PCR assay. TCRdb holds this immuneACCESS table with in-frame rearrangements only. Some clones are missing; in checked studies, unresolved V genes explain under half, and the rest has no known cause. This sample gives about 80,000 clones in total; around 92% of them show up just once. Over 8.5% of the sample belongs to the ten largest clones. This specimen was CD4+ or CD8+ T cells sorted from blood, taken in a trial of the OX40 agonist ivuxolimab. The receptors here all came from an adult with an advanced solid tumor such as melanoma, head and neck, liver or kidney cancer.

This clone has just one count. The chain links TRBV5-1 to TRBJ1-2; perhaps TRBD1 as D (5 bases). In germline, CDR1 is SGHRS, CDR2 YFSETQ. Trimming shortened V by 5 bases and J by 4 bases, and 18 bases separated the two germline ends. This CDR3 is built from 15 residues. The CDR3 coding sequence is TGCGCCAGCAGGAACCGGGACTTGGTTCTCTATGGCTACACCTTC. It yields the protein CASRNRDLVLYGYTF.

This clone came up once. The J gene is TRBJ1-4, the V gene TRBV5-1; TRBD1 matches at 7 bases. CDR3 size: 17 residues. Germline CDR1 and CDR2: SGHRS and YFSETQ. With V trimmed by 0 bases and J by 0 bases, 5 bases remained unmatched. CDR3 sequence: CASSLEGADTTNEKLFF. Written as DNA, the CDR3 is TGCGCCAGCAGCTTGGAGGGGGCAGATACAACTAATGAAAAACTGTTTTTT.

The rearrangement uses TRBV4-1 and TRBJ2-7; D is perhaps TRBD1 (5 bases). The CDR3 has 14 residues. Looked up from germline, CDR1 is MGHRA and CDR2 is YSYEKL. Trimming removed 4 bases at V and 0 bases at J, with 10 bases between. The DNA of the CDR3 is TGCGCCAGCAGCCCTTTGACAGCCTCCTACGAGCAGTACTTC. Translated, it gives CASSPLTASYEQYF.

The gene calls are TRBV19 and TRBJ1-5; no reliable D call. Trimming took 5 bases from V and 7 from J, leaving 15 bases between them. Germline V gene data show CDR1 as LNHDA and CDR2 as SQIVND (reference sequence). The CDR3 runs to 14 residues. CDR3 nucleotides: TGTGCCAGTAGTTTGTATTCGTGGAACCAGCCCCAGCATTTT. This codes for CASSLYSWNQPQHF.

About this clone itself: Within the sample, other DNA sequences also encode this same CDR3. The rearrangement links TRBV29-1 to TRBJ1-2, with a weak D call TRBD1 (6 bases). The ends were cut back, 3 bases at V and 10 bases at J, with 12 bases in the middle. The germline gives CDR1 SQVTM, CDR2 ANQGSEA. The CDR3 is made up of 11 amino acids. The CDR3 DNA reads TGCAGCGTTGACATACAGGGCCCCTACACCTTC. Amino acid sequence: CSVDIQGPYTF.

The gene calls are TRBV4-1 and TRBJ2-1; D is unresolved. Germline V gene sequence: CDR1 MGHRA, CDR2 YSYEKL. This CDR3 is 14 amino acids long. The V end lost 1 base, the J end lost 9 bases, and 13 bases lay between the germline ends. For the CDR3, the DNA is TGCGCCAGCAGCCAAGTGACGGCTGTGGGTGAGCAGTTCTTC. Translating gives CASSQVTAVGEQFF.

This rearrangement joins TRBV27 to TRBJ2-1, with 14 nucleotides matching TRBD2. CDR3 size: 16 residues. Trimming at V came to 6 bases and at J to 5 bases, leaving 6 bases not matched to a gene. Looked up from germline, CDR1 is MNHEY and CDR2 is SMNVEV (reference sequence). In DNA form, the CDR3 reads TGTGCCAGCAGGGGACTAGCGGGAGACGGTCACAATGAGCAGTTCTTC. Its protein is CASRGLAGDGHNEQFF.

The rearrangement joins TRBV4-3 to TRBJ2-7; TRBD1 agrees at 9 bases. The trim removed 0 bases at V and 4 bases at J, leaving 4 bases unmatched. The germline V gene encodes CDR1 LGHNA and CDR2 YSLEER. The CDR3 extends over 15 amino acids. CDR3 region: CASSQDRTGVYEQYF. The CDR3 region has the DNA TGCGCCAGCAGCCAAGACAGGACAGGGGTGTACGAGCAGTACTTC.

This clone appeared a single time. The gene calls are TRBV5-6 and TRBJ2-3; unclear D gene. Trimming removed 2 bases at V and 5 bases at J, with 3 bases between. The CDR3 loop spans 11 amino acids. CDR1 is SGHDT, CDR2 YYEEEE, per germline. CDR3 amino acids: CASSLGDTQYF. CDR3 DNA: TGTGCCAGCAGCTTAGGAGATACGCAGTATTTT.

The chain uses TRBV6-6 and TRBJ1-5, with D hard to call. The germline V gene encodes CDR1 MNHNY and CDR2 SVGAGI (reference sequence). Trimming took off 6 bases at V and 0 bases at J, with 9 bases between the two ends. The CDR3 is made up of 14 amino acids. CDR3 sequence reads: CASRTDISNQPQHF. DNA for the CDR3: TGTGCCAGCAGAACTGACATTAGCAATCAGCCCCAGCATTTT.

CDR3 residues: CASSFAGGSYEQYF. CDR3 coding DNA: TGTGCCAGCAGCTTTGCCGGGGGCTCTTACGAGCAGTACTTC. The J gene is TRBJ2-7, the V gene TRBV7-6, with D perhaps TRBD1 or TRBD2 (6 bases each). CDR1 and CDR2 (germline): SGHVS, FNYEAQ. The CDR3 is 14 amino acids. V lost 3 bases and J 4 bases, leaving 13 bases between the germline ends.

The chain recombines TRBV9 with TRBJ1-2, with 7 bases aligning to TRBD1. Trimming removed 0 bases from V and 8 bases from J; junction bases left unmatched: 13. The CDR3 is 16 residues long. Germline loops: CDR1 SGDLS, CDR2 YYNGEE. DNA of the CDR3: TGTGCCAGCAGCGTAGGGGTGAGACAGGGAGTAGAAGGCTACACCTTC. This codes for CASSVGVRQGVEGYTF.

The V gene is TRBV7-2, the J gene TRBJ2-5; D tentatively reads TRBD1 or TRBD2 (6 bases each). CDR1 and CDR2 from the germline V gene are SGHTA and FQGNSA. Trimming left V 2 bases short and J 4 bases short, with 14 bases between. The length of the CDR3 is 15 residues. CDR3 DNA: TGTGCCAGCAGCTTATTGGCCGGGGGCTTAGAGACCCAGTACTTC. This gives the protein CASSLLAGGLETQYF.

This clone showed up just once. The V call is TRBV5-1, the J call TRBJ2-2; 9 bases are a match to TRBD2. Per germline, CDR1 SGHRS and CDR2 YFSETQ. The ends lost 0 bases at V and 6 bases at J; junction bases unmatched: 6. The CDR3 sequence is 16 residues long. The CDR3 reads CASSLDLAGSSGELFF. The CDR3 region has the DNA TGCGCCAGCAGCTTGGATCTAGCGGGAAGTTCCGGGGAGCTGTTTTTT.

In regard to this clone: A much larger clone sits a single nucleotide away, making a read error possible. The gene calls are TRBV5-5 and TRBJ2-3; D is unclear. CDR1 is SGHKS, CDR2 YYEKEE, per germline (reference sequence). The V and J ends lost 2 bases and 1 base respectively, with 2 bases between them. The CDR3 is 12 residues long. CDR3 sequence: CASSFGTDTQYF. The CDR3 DNA reads as TGTGCCAGCAGCTTTGGCACAGATACGCAGTATTTT.

The chain has TRBV9 and TRBJ1-2; D is uncertain. V lost 4 bases and J lost 2, with 24 bases in between. The germline V gene encodes CDR1 SGDLS and CDR2 YYNGEE. There are 18 residues in the CDR3. The CDR3 DNA sequence: TGTGCCAGCAGCTCCCGGACCGAAACTACAACTGGGAACTATGGCTACACCTTC. Protein: CASSSRTETTTGNYGYTF.

The chain uses TRBV6-4 and TRBJ1-2; D is undetermined. Trimming left V 6 bases short and J 4 bases short, with 6 bases between. This CDR3 contains 11 residues. Per germline, CDR1 MRHNA and CDR2 SNTAGT. CDR3 in DNA: TGTGCCAGCAGAGGGAGCTATGGCTACACCTTC. The encoded protein is CASRGSYGYTF.

The chain combines TRBV30 with TRBJ2-7, with D perhaps given as TRBD1 or TRBD2 (6 bases each). Trimming left V 5 bases short and J 4 bases short, with 12 bases between. The germline V gene has CDR1 GTSNPN and CDR2 SVGIG (reference sequence). This CDR3 comprises 12 residues. As DNA, the CDR3 is TGTGCCTGGGGGGGGACAACGTACGAGCAGTACTTC. Residues: CAWGGTTYEQYF.

This clone has only one observation. The V and J genes are TRBV7-6 and TRBJ2-5, with D perhaps TRBD2 (5 bases). Trimming left V 1 base short and J 5 bases short, with 11 bases between. There are 14 residues in the CDR3. Germline V lookup: CDR1 SGHVS, CDR2 FNYEAQ. This CDR3 is CASSLEVGVETQYF. DNA of the CDR3: TGTGCCAGCAGCTTAGAGGTCGGGGTGGAGACCCAGTACTTC.

This chain connects TRBV5-1 to TRBJ2-5; 8 bases align to TRBD1. CDR1 is SGHRS, CDR2 YFSETQ, per germline. The CDR3 spans 13 residues. Trimming at V came to 0 bases and at J to 5 bases, leaving 0 bases not matched to a gene. The CDR3 region is CASSLDRGETQYF. CDR3 coding DNA: TGCGCCAGCAGCTTGGACAGGGGGGAGACCCAGTACTTC.

Comment on this clone: A junction end diverges from the germline sequence, so it may reflect a read error. The chain recombines TRBV7-9 with TRBJ1-3; the D gene is possibly TRBD1 (6 bases). CDR1 and CDR2 (germline): SEHNR, FQNEAQ (reference sequence). The CDR3 runs 18 residues. The CDR3 reads CASSTDGGQSYSGSTIYF. CDR3 nucleotides: TGTGCCAGCAGCACAGACGGGGGGCAGAGTTATTCTGGAAGCACCATATATTTT.

The table lists this clone with a count of one. This chain links TRBV27 with TRBJ1-2, with D maybe TRBD1 (6 bases). Germline lookup yields CDR1 MNHEY and CDR2 SMNVEV (reference sequence). This CDR3 is 14 amino acids long. Trimming took off 6 bases at V and 1 base at J, with 12 bases between the two ends. CDR3 loop: CASSERGHNYGYTF. CDR3 DNA: TGTGCCAGCAGCGAACGGGGGCATAACTATGGCTACACCTTC.